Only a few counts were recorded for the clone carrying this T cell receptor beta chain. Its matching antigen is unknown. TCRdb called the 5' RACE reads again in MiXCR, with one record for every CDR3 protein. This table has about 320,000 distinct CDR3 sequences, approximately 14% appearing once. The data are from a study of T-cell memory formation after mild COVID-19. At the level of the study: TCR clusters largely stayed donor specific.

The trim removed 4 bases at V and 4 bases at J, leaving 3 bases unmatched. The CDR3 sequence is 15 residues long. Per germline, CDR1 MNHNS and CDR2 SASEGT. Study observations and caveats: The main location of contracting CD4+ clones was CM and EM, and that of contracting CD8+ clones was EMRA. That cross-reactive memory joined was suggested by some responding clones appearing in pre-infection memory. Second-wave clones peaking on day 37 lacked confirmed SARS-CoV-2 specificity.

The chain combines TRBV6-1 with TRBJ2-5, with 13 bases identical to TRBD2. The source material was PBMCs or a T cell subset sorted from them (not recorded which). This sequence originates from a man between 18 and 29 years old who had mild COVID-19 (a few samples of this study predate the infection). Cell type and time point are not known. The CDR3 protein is CASSALAGGPETQYF. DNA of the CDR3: TGTGCCAGCAGTGCACTAGCGGGGGGGCCAGAGACCCAGTACTTC.